This T cell receptor beta chain emerged from a study of CD8+ T cells in alopecia areata. Germline V gene sequence: CDR1 SQVTM, CDR2 ANQGSEA. The CDR3 runs to 16 residues. V lost 4 bases and J lost 1; bases outside the gene matches: 4. In regard to this clone: Antigen specificity is unknown.

RNA was isolated and reverse transcribed to cDNA, the sequencing template. Clones were read by immunoSEQ multiplex PCR, and TCRdb kept only the in-frame ones, dropping some. The sample holds a few hundred thousand clones, roughly two thirds seen once. Notes on the study in general: Lesional tissue from the scalp (especially in alopecia totalis/universalis) showed higher clonality than normal scalp.

The sequence was obtained from a human donor with alopecia areata. This rearrangement joins TRBV29-1 to TRBJ2-5; 15 bases are shared with TRBD2. The source was CD4+ T cells sorted from blood, collected at week 0. CDR3 protein: CSVVGLAGGFQETQYF. The CDR3 DNA sequence: TGCAGCGTTGTGGGACTAGCGGGGGGATTCCAAGAGACCCAGTACTTC.